This T cell receptor beta chain emerged from a study of Tregs in tolerant kidney transplant recipients. General study results and limits: Validation in larger populations is needed because few patients were studied. This study did not directly address biological reproducibility.

Thawed PBMCs were FACS-sorted into unstimulated CD4+CD25+CD127- regulatory T cells, CD4+CD25- non-regulatory cells, CD4 and CD8 cells. Between the trimmed V and J ends, which lost 1 base and 8 bases, there was a span of 11 bases. The CDR3 sequence is 13 residues long. CDR1 is MGHDK, CDR2 SYGVNS, per germline. With regard to this clone: Antigen: not known.

Clones were sequenced by immunoSEQ multiplex PCR, and TCRdb holds only the in-frame ones, with some missing. The sample consists of some 90,000 clones, just over 90% of them appearing once. The sequenced material came from CD8+ T cells from blood. The TCR comes from a human donor in good health. The chain joins TRBV25-1 to TRBJ1-2, with D perhaps matching TRBD1 (5 bases). This chain's CDR3 is CASSELDGGGYTF. In DNA form, the CDR3 reads TGTGCCAGCAGTGAATTAGATGGGGGAGGCTACACCTTC.